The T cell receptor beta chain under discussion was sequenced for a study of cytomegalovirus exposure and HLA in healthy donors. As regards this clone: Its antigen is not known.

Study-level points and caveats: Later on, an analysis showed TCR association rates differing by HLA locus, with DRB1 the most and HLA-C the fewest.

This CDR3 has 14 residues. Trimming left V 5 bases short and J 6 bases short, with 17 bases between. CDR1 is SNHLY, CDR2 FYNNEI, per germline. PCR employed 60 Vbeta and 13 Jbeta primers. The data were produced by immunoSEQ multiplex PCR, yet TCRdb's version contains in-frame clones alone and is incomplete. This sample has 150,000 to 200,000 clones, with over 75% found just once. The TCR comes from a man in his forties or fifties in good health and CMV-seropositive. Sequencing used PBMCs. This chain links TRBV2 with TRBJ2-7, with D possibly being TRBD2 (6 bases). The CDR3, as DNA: TGTGCCAGCAGTTACCTCTCCGGGGAGGCCGAGCAGTACTTC. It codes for CASSYLSGEAEQYF. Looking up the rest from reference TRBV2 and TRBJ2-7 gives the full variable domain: EPEVTQTPSHQVTQMGQEVILRCVPISNHLYFYWYRQILGQKVEFLVSFYNNEISEKSEIFDDQFSVERPDGSNFTLKIRSTKLEDSAMYFCASSYLSGEAEQYFGPGTRLTVT.